These T cell receptor beta chains were read from a single sample in a study of T cells after yellow fever vaccination. MiXCR, run by TCRdb on the 5' RACE reads, gives a single entry per CDR3 protein. The repertoire holds tens of thousands of distinct CDR3 sequences, with 7.1% as singletons. The sample here was CD8+ T cells sorted from PBMCs, taken around 5 days after the first yellow fever vaccination. These receptors came from a man aged 18-30 years who received the YFV17D yellow fever vaccine. Both conserved end residues are part of each CDR3. The order of the fields is J gene, clone size, D gene, V gene, CDR3 DNA, CDR3 protein. A D gene is named only where the DNA matches it firmly. Clone size is shown for a subset of rows, as once, few, many or a class of expanded clone.

J: TRBJ2-3; size: NA; D: NA; V: TRBV2; DNA: TGTGCCAGCAGCTTCCCGGGACGGATATTCACAGATACGCAGTATTTT; CDR3: CASSFPGRIFTDTQYF
J: TRBJ2-6; size: NA; D: TRBD1; V: TRBV7-8; DNA: TGTGCCAGCAGCTTAACGGGGACAGGGGGCCATGGGTCTGGGGCCAACGTCCTGACTTTC; CDR3: CASSLTGTGGHGSGANVLTF
J: TRBJ1-1; size: few; D: NA; V: TRBV10-1; DNA: TGCGCCAGCAGTGAAGGCAGCGGACGGAACACTGAAGCTTTCTTT; CDR3: CASSEGSGRNTEAFF
J: TRBJ2-3; size: many; D: TRBD1; V: TRBV7-6; DNA: TGTGCCAGCAGCTTATTACCTCTATGGGACAGGGCTTTCGATACGCAGTATTTT; CDR3: CASSLLPLWDRAFDTQYF
J: TRBJ2-3; size: NA; D: NA; V: TRBV29-1; DNA: TGCAGCGTTGAGGTAGATACGCAGTATTTT; CDR3: CSVEVDTQYF
J: TRBJ2-5; size: NA; D: TRBD2; V: TRBV12-3/TRBV12-4; DNA: TGTGCCAGCGGGGAGCGGGGTGGGGAGACCCAGTACTTC; CDR3: CASGERGGETQYF
J: TRBJ1-1; size: many; D: TRBD1; V: TRBV20-1; DNA: TGCAGTGCTAGCGACCCCCAGGGGGCCGACACTGAAGCTTTCTTT; CDR3: CSASDPQGADTEAFF
J: TRBJ2-1; size: many; D: TRBD2; V: TRBV4-3; DNA: TGCGCCAGCAGCCAAGATAGCGGGGCCTACAATGAGCAGTTCTTC; CDR3: CASSQDSGAYNEQFF
J: TRBJ2-5; size: many; D: NA; V: TRBV4-1; DNA: TGCGCCAGCAGCCGAGGGGGGAGACAAGAGACCCAGTACTTC; CDR3: CASSRGGRQETQYF
J: TRBJ2-2; size: many; D: TRBD1; V: TRBV4-1; DNA: TGCGCCAGCAGCAAAACAGGGGCCGGGGAGCTGTTTTTT; CDR3: CASSKTGAGELFF
J: TRBJ1-4; size: NA; D: NA; V: TRBV27; DNA: TGTGCCAGCAGTATCGGGGATGAAAAACTGTTTTTT; CDR3: CASSIGDEKLFF
J: TRBJ2-7; size: NA; D: TRBD1; V: TRBV4-1; DNA: TGCGCCAGCAGCCTCAGGGACAGCGGACGTTCAACCTACGAGCAGTACTTC; CDR3: CASSLRDSGRSTYEQYF
J: TRBJ2-5; size: few; D: NA; V: TRBV6-5; DNA: TGTGCCAGCAGTTACTCAGGGCCCGGCGGGCAAGAGACCCAGTACTTC; CDR3: CASSYSGPGGQETQYF
J: TRBJ2-4; size: NA; D: NA; V: TRBV15; DNA: TGTGCCACCAGCAGAGATGGTTCGAGGGGAAACATTCAGTACTTC; CDR3: CATSRDGSRGNIQYF
J: TRBJ2-3; size: once; D: TRBD2; V: TRBV27; DNA: TGTGCCAGCACGGTCGGGGGGGCCCAGGATACGCAGTATTTT; CDR3: CASTVGGAQDTQYF
J: TRBJ2-1; size: NA; D: TRBD1; V: TRBV27; DNA: TGTGCCAGCAGTTTAGGGACAGGGGGTAGTGAGCAGTTCTTC; CDR3: CASSLGTGGSEQFF
J: TRBJ2-3; size: many; D: TRBD2; V: TRBV10-3; DNA: TGTGCCATCAGTAGCGGGGGGGCCTCAGATACGCAGTATTTT; CDR3: CAISSGGASDTQYF
J: TRBJ2-2; size: few; D: NA; V: TRBV19; DNA: TGTGCCAGTAGTATCCCAGGGCAGAGCACCGGGGAGCTGTTTTTT; CDR3: CASSIPGQSTGELFF
J: TRBJ1-2; size: NA; D: NA; V: TRBV6-5; DNA: TGTGCCAGCAAAGTTGGGGGTGTCTATGGCTACACCTTC; CDR3: CASKVGGVYGYTF
J: TRBJ2-3; size: NA; D: TRBD2; V: TRBV24-1; DNA: TGTGCCACCAGTGATGTAGCGGGGACAGATACGCAGTATTTT; CDR3: CATSDVAGTDTQYF
J: TRBJ2-3; size: few; D: NA; V: TRBV4-3; DNA: TGCGCCAGCAGCCAAGATCAAGGGGCGGAGGCGCAGTATTTT; CDR3: CASSQDQGAEAQYF
J: TRBJ1-1; size: many; D: NA; V: TRBV5-1; DNA: TGCGCCAGCAGCTTGAGGACGACCCTGAACACTGAAGCTTTCTTT; CDR3: CASSLRTTLNTEAFF
J: TRBJ1-1; size: few; D: TRBD1; V: TRBV9; DNA: TGTGCCAGCAGCGTAGAGGGGACCGGGACAGGGTCTGGGGAGAACACTGAAGCTTTCTTT; CDR3: CASSVEGTGTGSGENTEAFF
J: TRBJ2-7; size: many; D: NA; V: TRBV29-1; DNA: TGCAGCGTAGCCGAATCAGTCCCAGGCGAGCAGTACTTC; CDR3: CSVAESVPGEQYF
J: TRBJ2-4; size: few; D: NA; V: TRBV20-1; DNA: TGCAGTGCTAGAGACGGGAACATTCAGTACTTC; CDR3: CSARDGNIQYF
J: TRBJ1-4; size: few; D: NA; V: TRBV15; DNA: TGTGCCACCAGCAGAGATTTCTTGGGGGCAACTAATGAAAAACTGTTTTTT; CDR3: CATSRDFLGATNEKLFF
J: TRBJ2-3; size: few; D: NA; V: TRBV4-1; DNA: TGCGCCAGCAGCCAAGAAGGGGTTGGAACAGATACGCAGTATTTT; CDR3: CASSQEGVGTDTQYF
J: TRBJ2-1; size: many; D: NA; V: TRBV6-1; DNA: TGTGCCAGCAGATCCCTGGGGGGTAATGAGCAGTTCTTC; CDR3: CASRSLGGNEQFF
J: TRBJ2-1; size: many; D: NA; V: TRBV27; DNA: TGTGCCAGCAGTTTGGCAGCAGTAGACAATGAGCAGTTCTTC; CDR3: CASSLAAVDNEQFF
J: TRBJ1-2; size: NA; D: NA; V: TRBV4-1; DNA: TGCGCCAGCAGCCAAGTCGGGGGGAACTATGGCTACACCTTC; CDR3: CASSQVGGNYGYTF
J: TRBJ2-3; size: NA; D: TRBD1; V: TRBV4-1; DNA: TGCGCCAGCAGGGGGGGACAGGGGGTCGCAGATACGCAGTATTTT; CDR3: CASRGGQGVADTQYF
J: TRBJ1-1; size: few; D: NA; V: TRBV6-5; DNA: TGTGCCATCCTAGCCGGGACAGAAGCTTTCTTT; CDR3: CAILAGTEAFF
J: TRBJ2-3; size: NA; D: TRBD2; V: TRBV4-1; DNA: TGCGCCAGCAGCCAAGATCTTTGGCGGGGGGGCGATACGCAGTATTTT; CDR3: CASSQDLWRGGDTQYF
J: TRBJ2-1; size: NA; D: NA; V: TRBV20-1; DNA: TGCAGTGCTATAGATGGGGTATACAATGAGCAGTTCTTC; CDR3: CSAIDGVYNEQFF
J: TRBJ2-3; size: few; D: NA; V: TRBV11-1; DNA: TGTGCCAGCAGCTTAGGAAGCAGTAGCACAGATACGCAGTATTTT; CDR3: CASSLGSSSTDTQYF
J: TRBJ1-1; size: NA; D: NA; V: TRBV7-3; DNA: TGTGCCAGCAGCTTAGTTGCCAGCCAGAACACTGAAGCTTTCTTT; CDR3: CASSLVASQNTEAFF
J: TRBJ2-5; size: few; D: TRBD2; V: TRBV5-1; DNA: TGCGCCAGCAGCTGGGGGACTAGCGGGGGGGCTGGAGAGACCCAGTACTTC; CDR3: CASSWGTSGGAGETQYF
J: TRBJ1-5; size: NA; D: NA; V: TRBV19; DNA: TGTGCCAGTAGTAACAGGTTTTTGGGCAATCAGCCCCAGCATTTT; CDR3: CASSNRFLGNQPQHF
J: TRBJ2-7; size: NA; D: NA; V: TRBV6-5; DNA: TGTGCCAGCAGTTACTCGAGTACACCCTACGAGCAGTACTTC; CDR3: CASSYSSTPYEQYF
J: TRBJ1-2; size: many; D: NA; V: TRBV9; DNA: TGTGCCAGCAGCGTAGCTGAGAGCGCTAACTATGGCTACACCTTC; CDR3: CASSVAESANYGYTF
J: TRBJ1-2; size: many; D: TRBD1; V: TRBV27; DNA: TGTGCCAGCAGTTTCGCGACAGGGGCCAGCTATGGCTACACCTTC; CDR3: CASSFATGASYGYTF
J: TRBJ1-1; size: many; D: NA; V: TRBV2; DNA: TGTGCCAGCGGCGAGAGGACTGAAGCTTTCTTT; CDR3: CASGERTEAFF
J: TRBJ2-5; size: few; D: TRBD1; V: TRBV11-2; DNA: TGTGCCAGCAGCATCCATACGGGACAGGGAGAGACCCAGTACTTC; CDR3: CASSIHTGQGETQYF
J: TRBJ2-3; size: few; D: NA; V: TRBV13; DNA: TGTGCCAGCAGCTTACCCACAGATACGCAGTATTTT; CDR3: CASSLPTDTQYF
J: TRBJ1-1; size: many; D: TRBD1; V: TRBV10-3; DNA: TGTGCCATCAGCGGGACAGGGGGCACTGAAGCTTTCTTT; CDR3: CAISGTGGTEAFF
J: TRBJ2-5; size: few; D: TRBD1; V: TRBV4-1; DNA: TGCGCCAGCAGCCGAAAGACAGGGGGCATGCAAGAGACCCAGTACTTC; CDR3: CASSRKTGGMQETQYF
J: TRBJ2-3; size: few; D: TRBD2; V: TRBV6-2/TRBV6-3; DNA: TGTGCCAGCAGCTTACCGAGTAAGGGGGCTGAAGTCCTAGCGGGGGATACTAGCACAGATACGCAGTATTTT; CDR3: CASSLPSKGAEVLAGDTSTDTQYF
J: TRBJ2-1; size: many; D: NA; V: TRBV14; DNA: TGTGCCAGCAGCCCCCAGGGGGGCCTTGTGAGTGGTGAGCAGTTCTTC; CDR3: CASSPQGGLVSGEQFF
J: TRBJ2-7; size: NA; D: NA; V: TRBV27; DNA: TGTGCCAGCACCAGTGGAAACTACGAGCAGTACTTC; CDR3: CASTSGNYEQYF
J: TRBJ2-1; size: NA; D: TRBD2; V: TRBV7-3; DNA: TGTGCCAGCAGATTTCGCGGGGGGGACAATGAGCAGTTCTTC; CDR3: CASRFRGGDNEQFF
J: TRBJ2-1; size: few; D: TRBD2; V: TRBV6-1; DNA: TGTGCCAGCCGGGACCGGGACTATTCCTACAATGAGCAGTTCTTC; CDR3: CASRDRDYSYNEQFF
J: TRBJ1-1; size: once; D: NA; V: TRBV5-1; DNA: TGCGCCAGCAGCTTGGCCGGTGGCCCGAACACTGAAGCTTTCTTT; CDR3: CASSLAGGPNTEAFF
J: TRBJ2-3; size: few; D: NA; V: TRBV12-3/TRBV12-4; DNA: TGTGCCAGCAGGTCACCTAGGGACTCGTGGATTACAGATACGCAGTATTTT; CDR3: CASRSPRDSWITDTQYF
J: TRBJ2-3; size: many; D: NA; V: TRBV4-3; DNA: TGCGCCAGCAGCCAAGTCGAGGGCACAGATACGCAGTATTTT; CDR3: CASSQVEGTDTQYF
J: TRBJ2-3; size: many; D: NA; V: TRBV27; DNA: TGTGCCAGCAGTTTTTCGAGTAGCACAGATACGCAGTATTTT; CDR3: CASSFSSSTDTQYF